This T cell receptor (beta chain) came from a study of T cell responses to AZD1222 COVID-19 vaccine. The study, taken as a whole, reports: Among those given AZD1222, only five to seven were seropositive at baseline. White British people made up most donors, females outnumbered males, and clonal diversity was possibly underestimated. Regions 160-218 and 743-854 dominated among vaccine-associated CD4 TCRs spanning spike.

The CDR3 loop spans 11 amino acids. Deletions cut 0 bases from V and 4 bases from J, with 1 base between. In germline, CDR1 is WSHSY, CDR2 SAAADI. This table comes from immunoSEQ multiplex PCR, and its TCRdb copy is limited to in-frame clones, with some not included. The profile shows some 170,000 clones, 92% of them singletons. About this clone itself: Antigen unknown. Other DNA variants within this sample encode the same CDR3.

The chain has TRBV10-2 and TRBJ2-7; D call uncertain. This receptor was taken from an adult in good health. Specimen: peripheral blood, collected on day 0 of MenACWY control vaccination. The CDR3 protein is CASSESYEQYF. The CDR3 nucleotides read TGCGCCAGCAGTGAGTCTTACGAGCAGTACTTC.